This T cell receptor beta chain was sequenced during a study of CD8+CD57+ T cells in acquired aplastic anemia. Looking at the study overall: The DNA of sorted CD4+ and CD8+ cells averaged about 3 ug. On average, healthy donors gave some 11 million reads for CD4+ cells. Notes on the study in general: Researchers report that about 28 CD8+ CDR3 sequences appeared in both patients and controls.

Notes on this clonotype: Its target is unknown.

CDR1 and CDR2 from the germline V gene are DFQATT and SNEGSKA (reference sequence). The CDR3 consists of 10 residues. V lost 8 bases to trimming and J lost 2 bases, with 7 bases between them. Genomic DNA was employed as the template in profiling TCR beta VDJ and CDR3. One entry per CDR3 protein, called by TCRdb with MiXCR from the reads. The table includes some 180,000 distinct CDR3 sequences, 35% to 50% detected once. The clonotype originates from a human donor in good health. The chain carries TRBV20-1 and TRBJ2-7; D is undetermined. Sequenced: sorted CD4+, CD8+, or CD8+CD57+ T cells (not recorded which) from PBMCs. CDR3 sequence: CSLVTYEQYF. The CDR3 DNA reads as TGCAGTTTAGTGACCTACGAGCAGTACTTC.